Reported below is one TCR beta chain. V was pared by 6 bases and J by 0 bases, with 10 bases between. From germline, CDR1 is LNHDA and CDR2 SQIVND (reference sequence). The CDR3 has 14 residues. The source of the sample is a study of blood T cell repertoires in COVID-19. Looking at the study overall: COVID-19 samples collected from the United States, Italy and Spain covered acute and convalescent phases. From T cells, B-cell-depleted T cells, or PBMCs came the material, which was cDNA or gDNA.

As originally analysed: Reference gene primer amplification yielded estimated nucleated cell counts. Profiling relied on immunoSEQ multiplex PCR, and the TCRdb table lists in-frame clones only, not all of them. V, J and clone size are taken as reported in that table, and D and trimming were inferred from the DNA itself. The profile shows 90,000 to 110,000 clones, 84% of them singletons. This chain connects TRBV19 to TRBJ2-3; a possible D gene is TRBD2 (5 bases). The sample was peripheral blood. The receptor's source is a woman older than 75 with active or convalescent COVID-19. CDR3 protein: CASSGVASTDTQYF. DNA for the CDR3: TGTGCCAGTAGCGGGGTAGCGAGCACAGATACGCAGTATTTT.